The source of this TCR beta chain is a study of OX40 agonist ivuxolimab in advanced cancers. For the study at large: As their treatment, patients were administered ivuxolimab, an agonistic anti-OX40 (CD134) antibody.

The CDR3 has 15 residues. Germline V gives CDR1 MNHEY, CDR2 SMNVEV (reference sequence). The ends were cut back, 6 bases at V and 0 bases at J, with 15 bases in the middle. Measured with immunoSEQ multiplex PCR; TCRdb has only the in-frame clones, and not every one. Seen here are about 22,000 clones, approximately 80% observed once, and the top ten hold about 15%. Overall study findings and caveats: Expansion of clones was among the lowest in partial responders at 0.1-3.0 mg/kg. Dose levels from 0.1 to 3.0 mg/kg saw CD4+ and CD8+ blood T cells expand clonally by week 6.

With respect to this clone: Its specificity is not known.

This TCR derives from an adult with an advanced solid tumor such as melanoma, head and neck, liver or kidney cancer. The rearrangement uses TRBV27 and TRBJ2-7; D unresolved. This material consisted of CD4+ or CD8+ T cells sorted from blood, taken in a trial of the OX40 agonist ivuxolimab. The CDR3: CASSSERFSSYEQYF. The DNA for the CDR3 is TGTGCCAGCAGCTCAGAGCGCTTTAGCTCCTACGAGCAGTACTTC.